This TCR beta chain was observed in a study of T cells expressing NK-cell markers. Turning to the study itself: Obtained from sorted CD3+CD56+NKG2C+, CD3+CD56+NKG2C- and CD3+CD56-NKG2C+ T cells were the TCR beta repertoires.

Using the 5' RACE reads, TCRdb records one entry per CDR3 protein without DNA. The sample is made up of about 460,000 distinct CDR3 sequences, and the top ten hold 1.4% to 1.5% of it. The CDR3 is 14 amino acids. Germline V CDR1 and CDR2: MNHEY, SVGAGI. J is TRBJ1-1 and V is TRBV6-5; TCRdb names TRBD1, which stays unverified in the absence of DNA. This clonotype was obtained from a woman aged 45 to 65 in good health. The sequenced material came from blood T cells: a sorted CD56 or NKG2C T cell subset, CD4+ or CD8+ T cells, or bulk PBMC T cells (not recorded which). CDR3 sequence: CASGASRGNTEAFF.